These 15 T cell receptor beta chains originate from one sample sequenced in a study of shared clonotypes between healthy human individuals. Profiling relied on immunoSEQ multiplex PCR, and the TCRdb table lists in-frame clones only, not all of them. Among some 2.1 million clones listed, just under 95% were seen once. Terminally differentiated effector memory CD45RA+ cells were excluded by CCR7 positive selection of CD45RO-negative cells. The sample taken for sequencing was naive CD8+ T cells sorted from blood. All receptors come from a man aged 18 to 35 in good health.

This clone has just one count. This same CDR3 is encoded by further DNA sequences in the sample. The V gene is TRBV4-1, the J gene TRBJ2-7; possible D gene TRBD1, 6 bases. The germline V gene has CDR1 MGHRA and CDR2 YSYEKL. V was clipped by 4 bases and J by 1 base, with 8 bases between them. CDR3 length: 13 amino acids. The CDR3 DNA reads as TGCGCCAGCAGCCCAGGACAGTCCTACGAGCAGTACTTC. Protein product: CASSPGQSYEQYF.

The chain uses TRBV19 and TRBJ2-4; 7 nucleotides align to TRBD2. The CDR3 runs to 11 residues. The germline CDR1 and CDR2 sequences are LNHDA and SQIVND (reference sequence). Trimming at V came to 9 bases and at J to 8 bases, leaving 4 bases not matched to a gene. CDR3 sequence reads: CASRGDDIQYF. The CDR3 nucleotides are TGTGCCAGCCGGGGGGACGACATTCAGTACTTC.

About this clone itself: At the DNA level, this CDR3 is encoded by other sequences in the same sample as well. This chain uses TRBV11-2 with TRBJ2-7, with no clear D. Trimming removed 5 bases at V and 1 base at J, with 9 bases between. Germline V CDR1 and CDR2: SGHAT, FQNNGV. There are 13 residues in the CDR3. The CDR3: CASSLDLSYEQYF. The DNA of the CDR3 is TGTGCCAGCAGCCTTGACCTGTCCTACGAGCAGTACTTC.

The V call is TRBV6-5, the J call TRBJ2-1; D possibly matches TRBD1 or TRBD2 (5 bases each). V gave up 8 bases and J gave up 10 bases, with 12 bases separating them. Germline V lookup: CDR1 MNHEY, CDR2 SVGAGI. CDR3 size: 11 residues. Here the CDR3 DNA reads TGTGCCAGCTGGATAGGGGAGGAGCAGTTCTTC. Residues: CASWIGEEQFF.

This sequence joins TRBV18 and TRBJ2-3; D is unclear. Trimming cost V 6 bases and J 1 base, with 14 bases left between them. There are 15 residues in the CDR3. Per germline, CDR1 KGHSH and CDR2 LQKENI. The CDR3 is CASSPAPSGTDTQYF. The CDR3 DNA sequence: TGTGCCAGCTCCCCAGCACCCTCAGGCACAGATACGCAGTATTTT.

This clone was observed a single time. This sequence joins TRBV9 and TRBJ2-1; 7 nucleotides line up with TRBD1. Unmatched junction bases numbered 11, after V lost 0 bases and J lost 8 bases. This CDR3 is 16 amino acids long. The germline gives CDR1 SGDLS, CDR2 YYNGEE. The CDR3 protein is CASSVEGVQGWDEQFF. For the CDR3, the DNA is TGTGCCAGCAGCGTAGAGGGGGTACAGGGGTGGGATGAGCAGTTCTTC.

For this clone: This CDR3 is also generated by other DNA sequences in the sample. The chain recombines TRBV9 with TRBJ2-7; the D gene is possibly TRBD1 (5 bases). Deletions cut 0 bases from V and 0 bases from J, with 7 bases between. This CDR3 spans 14 amino acids. Germline CDR1 is SGDLS and CDR2 is YYNGEE. The chain's CDR3 is CASSVGDSSYEQYF. In DNA, the CDR3 is TGTGCCAGCAGCGTAGGTGACAGCTCCTACGAGCAGTACTTC.

CDR3 protein: CASSDYRTGSYGYTF. DNA of the CDR3: TGCGCCAGCAGTGACTATAGGACAGGGAGTTATGGCTACACCTTC. This rearrangement joins TRBV10-2 to TRBJ1-2; TRBD1 aligns across 8 bases. V lost 3 bases and J lost 5; bases outside the gene matches: 8. The germline V gene encodes CDR1 WSHSY and CDR2 SAAADI. The CDR3 has 15 residues.

V gene TRBV5-4 combines with J gene TRBJ1-1, with D perhaps matching TRBD1 (5 bases). Deletions cut 10 bases from V and 4 bases from J, with 17 bases between. The CDR3 has 13 amino acids. CDR1 is SGHNT and CDR2 is YYREEE in the germline V gene (reference sequence). CDR3 DNA sequence: TGTGCCGGCGGGGGAGATGATGGCACTGAAGCTTTCTTT. Its protein product is CAGGGDDGTEAFF.

This clone was recorded once. V usage is TRBV28 and J usage is TRBJ2-7, with unresolved D. In germline, CDR1 is MDHEN, CDR2 SYDVKM. V lost 2 bases and J 2 bases, leaving 13 bases between the germline ends. The CDR3 extends over 15 amino acids. CDR3 region: CASSLIGLGPYEQYF. The CDR3 DNA follows: TGTGCCAGCAGTTTAATTGGGTTAGGACCCTACGAGCAGTACTTC. The whole variable domain, filled in from reference TRBV28 and TRBJ2-7, reads DVKVTQSSRYLVKRTGEKVFLECVQDMDHENMFWYRQDPGLGLRLIYFSYDVKMKEKGDIPEGYSVSREKKERFSLILESASTNQTSMYLCASSLIGLGPYEQYFGPGTRLTVT.

As for this clone: The sample has other DNA sequences that encode this CDR3 too. The chain recombines TRBV9 with TRBJ2-5; a weak D match, TRBD2 (5 bases). Trimming stripped 4 bases from V and 5 bases from J, with 9 bases between. From germline, CDR1 is SGDLS and CDR2 YYNGEE. The CDR3 loop spans 12 amino acids. The CDR3 nucleotides read TGTGCCAGCAGCCCACGAGGGGAGACCCAGTACTTC. It translates to CASSPRGETQYF.

The V and J genes are TRBV9 and TRBJ2-7; 9 nucleotides align to TRBD1. This CDR3 contains 14 residues. Looked up from germline, CDR1 is SGDLS and CDR2 is YYNGEE. V lost 3 bases to trimming and J lost 4 bases; unmatched junction nucleotides: 5. The CDR3 DNA sequence: TGTGCCAGCAGCGACGGGACAGGGACGTACGAGCAGTACTTC. It specifies CASSDGTGTYEQYF.

The V and J genes are TRBV11-2 and TRBJ1-1; TRBD1 agrees at 12 bases. Germline assignment: CDR1 SGHAT and CDR2 FQNNGV. The CDR3 length is 17 residues. V lost 5 bases and J lost 0; bases outside the gene matches: 7. CDR3: CASSRDRGLLLNTEAFF. DNA for the CDR3: TGTGCCAGCAGCCGGGACAGGGGGCTACTCCTGAACACTGAAGCTTTCTTT.

The rearrangement uses TRBV6-5 and TRBJ1-6; D gene uncertain. The CDR3 is 13 residues long. Germline values: CDR1 MNHEY, CDR2 SVGAGI. V was clipped by 8 bases and J by 2 bases, with 7 bases between them. CDR3 nucleotide sequence: TGTGCCAGCCCGGCCCCCTATAATTCACCCCTCCACTTT. Translated: CASPAPYNSPLHF.

In this sample, this clone turned up once. The same CDR3 can be traced to other DNA sequences in this sample. V usage is TRBV7-8 and J usage is TRBJ2-7; D not certain. CDR1 SGHVS and CDR2 FQNEAQ come from the germline V gene. The CDR3 is 13 amino acids. Trimming cost V 1 base and J 3 bases, with 7 bases left between them. CDR3 sequence reads: CASSLVGLYEQYF. The DNA for the CDR3 is TGTGCCAGCAGCTTAGTTGGCCTCTACGAGCAGTACTTC. Filled out from reference TRBV7-8 and TRBJ2-7, the complete variable domain reads GAGVSQSPRYKVAKRGQDVALRCDPISGHVSLFWYQQALGQGPEFLTYFQNEAQLDKSGLPSDRFFAERPEGSVSTLKIQRTQQEDSAVYLCASSLVGLYEQYFGPGTRLTVT.